Many counts were recorded for the clone carrying this T cell receptor (beta chain). Its antigen is not identified. The CDR3 end falls 3 residues outside the read, so it is completed with the germline J gene. CVID and control samples used equivalent genomic DNA input. TCRdb keeps only in-frame clones here, not all; method: immunoSEQ multiplex PCR. This sample comprises about 40,000 clones, none seen once only. V shed 0 bases, J shed 4 bases, and the junction held 6 bases outside the gene matches. The CDR3 length is 16 residues. CDR1 is SGHRS and CDR2 is YFSETQ in the germline V gene. The record originates from a study of T cell clonality in common variable immunodeficiency. Notes on the study in general: CVID subjects showed higher TCRbeta clonality than healthy controls.

The TCR comes from a person between 18 and 69 years old in good health. This chain links TRBV5-1 with TRBJ2-3; 9 bases are a match to TRBD2. The sequenced sample was peripheral blood mononuclear cells. The sequenced part of the CDR3 DNA is TGCGCCAGCAGCTTGGTTGGCGGGAGGGCAGCAGATACG. Translated, it gives CASSLVGGRAADT. The full CDR3 protein reads CASSLVGGRAADTQYF.